This T cell receptor (beta chain) was identified in a study of graft-versus-host responses after intestinal transplantation. V gave up 4 bases and J gave up 2 bases; unmatched junction bases: 2. CDR1 and CDR2 from the germline V gene are SGHDT and YYEEEE. The CDR3 contains 13 residues. To note about this clone: Its antigen is not known.

TCRdb keeps only in-frame clones here, not all; method: immunoSEQ multiplex PCR. The data show some 100,000 clones, 90% to 95% seen once. Sample: unstimulated CD8+ T cells sorted from spleen or lymph node cells, taken before transplant. The chain is built from TRBV5-6 and TRBJ2-5; 7 nucleotides agree with TRBD2. This clonotype originated in a human donor who was the organ donor for an intestinal transplant. The CDR3, as DNA: TGTGCCAGCAGCCTGGGAGGGCAAGAGACCCAGTACTTC. Its protein is CASSLGGQETQYF.